These T cell receptor beta chains were read from a single sample in a study of cytomegalovirus exposure and HLA in healthy donors. Method: immunoSEQ multiplex PCR; TCRdb's copy keeps in-frame clones and lacks some. The sample contains some 290,000 clones, roughly 90% of which appear only once. Sequencing input: PBMCs. The receptors were sampled from a man aged 25-45 years in good health and CMV-seronegative. CDR3s leave out the opening cysteine and the closing phenylalanine or tryptophan.

V,J,length,CDR3
TRBV5-5,TRBJ2-7,10,ASSSDSYEQY
TRBV27,TRBJ1-4,13,ASKARGRSNEKLF
TRBV7-2,TRBJ2-7,14,ASSKRGGAVSYEQY
TRBV11-2,TRBJ2-3,16,ASSPRLTSGGGTDTQY
TRBV29-1,TRBJ2-7,12,SVRGQGPSYEQY
TRBV15,TRBJ2-3,15,ATSTSAGPRGTDTQY
TRBV5-4,TRBJ2-1,12,ASSLLGEEDEQF
TRBV6-5,TRBJ1-6,12,ASSYYGTSSPLH
TRBV5-6,TRBJ2-7,14,ASSLAKPRPPYEQY
TRBV11-2,TRBJ2-7,9,ASSHQGGQY
TRBV5-5,TRBJ2-7,13,ASSTTSGAAYEQY
TRBV18,TRBJ2-3,16,ASSPPGTSGGGPDTQY
TRBV10-1,TRBJ2-2,14,ASSVSRTVNTGELF
TRBV19,TRBJ2-3,14,ASSKVGGFFTDTQY
TRBV27,TRBJ1-1,11,ASSRDRDTEAF
TRBV5-6,TRBJ2-6,13,ASRRQGSGANVLT
TRBV2,TRBJ1-3,13,ASTGGLRSGNTIY